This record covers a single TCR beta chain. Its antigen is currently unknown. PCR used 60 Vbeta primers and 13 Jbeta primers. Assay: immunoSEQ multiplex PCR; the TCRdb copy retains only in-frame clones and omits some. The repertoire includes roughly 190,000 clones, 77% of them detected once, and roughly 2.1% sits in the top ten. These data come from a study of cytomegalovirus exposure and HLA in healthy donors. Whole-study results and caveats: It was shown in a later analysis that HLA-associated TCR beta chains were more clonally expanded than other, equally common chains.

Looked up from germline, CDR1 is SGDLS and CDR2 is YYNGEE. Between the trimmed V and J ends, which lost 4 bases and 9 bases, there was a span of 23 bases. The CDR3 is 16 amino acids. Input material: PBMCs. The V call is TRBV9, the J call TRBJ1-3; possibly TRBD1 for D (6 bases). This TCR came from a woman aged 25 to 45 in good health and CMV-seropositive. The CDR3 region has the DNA TGTGCCAGCAGCCCCCGGAACTCAGGGGCCCATGGCACCATATATTTT. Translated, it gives CASSPRNSGAHGTIYF.